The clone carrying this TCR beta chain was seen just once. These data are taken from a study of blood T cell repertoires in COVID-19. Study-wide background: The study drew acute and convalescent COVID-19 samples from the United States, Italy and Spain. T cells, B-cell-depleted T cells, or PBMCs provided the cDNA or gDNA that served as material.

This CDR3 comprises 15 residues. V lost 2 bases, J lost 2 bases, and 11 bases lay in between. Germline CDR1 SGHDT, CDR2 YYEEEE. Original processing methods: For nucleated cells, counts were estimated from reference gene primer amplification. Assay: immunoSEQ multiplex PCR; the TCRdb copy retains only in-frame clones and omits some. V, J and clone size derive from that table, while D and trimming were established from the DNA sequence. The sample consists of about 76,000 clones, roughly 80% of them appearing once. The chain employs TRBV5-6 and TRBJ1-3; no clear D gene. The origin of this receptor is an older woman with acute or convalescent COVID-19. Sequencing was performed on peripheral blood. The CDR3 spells CASSFEWEPGNTIYF. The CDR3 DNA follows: TGTGCCAGCAGCTTCGAGTGGGAGCCTGGAAACACCATATATTTT.